The T cell receptor beta chain described here comes from a study of CD8+ T cells in alopecia areata. Study-wide points: With patients, TCR sharing proved less clear than in mice, a difference possibly related to HLA.

V shed 7 bases and J shed 3 bases, with 15 bases lying between them. In germline, CDR1 is GTSNPN, CDR2 SVGIG (reference sequence). The CDR3 covers 13 residues. RNA was isolated and reverse transcribed to cDNA, the sequencing template. Clones were sequenced by immunoSEQ multiplex PCR, and TCRdb holds only the in-frame ones, with some missing. The repertoire holds 170,000 or so clones, with about 60% as singletons. The sample's treatment: oral pan-JAK inhibitor, 5-10 mg twice daily. Details on this clone: What it binds is unknown.

The specimen comprised CD8+ T cells sorted from blood, sampled at week 24, from a patient treated with tofacitinib. This TCR was sampled from a human donor with alopecia areata. The chain couples TRBV30 to TRBJ1-2, with TRBD1 as a possible D gene (6 bases). CDR3 amino acids: CASGAGVYYGYTF. CDR3 nucleotide sequence: TGTGCCTCGGGGGCTGGAGTGTACTATGGCTACACCTTC.